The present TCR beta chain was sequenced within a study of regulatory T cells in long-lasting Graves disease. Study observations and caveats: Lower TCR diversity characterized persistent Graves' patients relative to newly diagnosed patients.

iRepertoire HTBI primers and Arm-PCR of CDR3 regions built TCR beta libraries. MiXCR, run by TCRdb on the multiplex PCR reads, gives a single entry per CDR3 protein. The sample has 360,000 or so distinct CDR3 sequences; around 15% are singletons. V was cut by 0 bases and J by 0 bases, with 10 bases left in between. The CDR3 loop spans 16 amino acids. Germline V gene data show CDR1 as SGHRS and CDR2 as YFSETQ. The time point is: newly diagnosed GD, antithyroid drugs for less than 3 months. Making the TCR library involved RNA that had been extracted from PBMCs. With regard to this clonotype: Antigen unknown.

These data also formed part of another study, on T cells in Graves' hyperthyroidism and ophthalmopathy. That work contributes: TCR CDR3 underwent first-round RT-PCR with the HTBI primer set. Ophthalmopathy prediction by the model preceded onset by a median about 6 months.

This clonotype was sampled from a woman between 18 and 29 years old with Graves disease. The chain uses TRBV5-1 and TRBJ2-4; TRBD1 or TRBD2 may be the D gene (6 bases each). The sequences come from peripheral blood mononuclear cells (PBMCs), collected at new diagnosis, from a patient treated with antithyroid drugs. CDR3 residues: CASSLDRGVAKNIQYF. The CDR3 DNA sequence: TGCGCCAGCAGCTTGGATAGGGGGGTAGCCAAAAACATTCAGTACTTC.